This T cell receptor (beta chain) originates from a study of Graves' ophthalmopathy and Graves' hyperthyroidism. As the template, RNA transcripts were used to amplify TCR beta CDR3 regions. The workflow started with a first-round RT-PCR run with HTBI primers and then moved on to a second-round multiplex PCR. Using its own MiXCR run on the multiplex PCR reads, TCRdb lists one record per CDR3 protein. The repertoire has a few hundred thousand distinct CDR3 sequences, around a fifth of them found once; the top ten carry more than 35%. Trimming at V came to 4 bases and at J to 3 bases, leaving 7 bases not matched to a gene. The CDR3 runs to 15 residues. Germline V lookup: CDR1 DFQATT, CDR2 SNEGSKA (reference sequence). This clonotype was counted at least ten times.

The V call is TRBV20-1, the J call TRBJ2-5; 11 positions match TRBD2. The sequence was obtained from a woman aged 45-65 years with Graves' ophthalmopathy. Sequencing was performed on peripheral blood. In DNA form, the CDR3 reads TGCAGTGCTACACTTACTAGCGGGAGAAAAGAGACCCAGTACTTC. Translation: CSATLTSGRKETQYF.